This T cell receptor beta chain is from a study of molecular identifiers for immune sequencing clone quantification. Germline CDR1 and CDR2: MGHRA and YSYEKL. V lost 10 bases, J lost 4 bases, and 16 bases lay in between. This CDR3 has 14 residues. Construction of naive CD8 libraries employed roughly 20,000 to 1,100,000 sorted cells together with 10%, 30% or 50% RNA. A CD8+CD4-CCR7+CD45RA+ phenotype served as the sorting definition for naive CD8 T cells. TCRdb re-analysed the PCR reads in MiXCR, keeping a single row per CDR3 protein. The repertoire consists of about 510,000 distinct CDR3 sequences, with 20% to 25% occurring once and the leading ten covering roughly 0.81%.

This TCR was sampled from a human donor in good health. Some libraries in this study had Jurkat cell RNA spiked in. Sequencing was performed on naive CD8+ T cells from blood, with Jurkat cell RNA spiked in. As for subset: FACS-sorted CD8+CD4-CCR7+CD45RA+ naive T cells. This chain connects TRBV4-1 to TRBJ2-2, with D unclear. The CDR3 region is CANGQGEFTGELFF. The CDR3 region has the DNA TGCGCCAACGGCCAAGGTGAATTCACCGGGGAGCTGTTTTTT.